This T cell receptor beta chain was captured in a study of regulatory T cells in long-lasting Graves disease. Between the trimmed V and J ends, which lost 0 bases and 6 bases, there was a span of 8 bases. The germline V gene has CDR1 SGHNT and CDR2 YYREEE (reference sequence). The CDR3 is 13 residues long. According to the study, TCR beta libraries were built with iRepertoire HTBI primers and CDR3-region Arm-PCR. TCRdb redid the calling of the multiplex PCR reads with MiXCR, one entry per CDR3 protein. The sample shows 400,000 to 650,000 distinct CDR3 sequences, 16% of them seen only once. Time point: newly diagnosed GD, antithyroid drugs for less than 3 months. The TCR library was prepared using RNA isolated from PBMCs. The sample also formed part of further work on T cells in Graves' hyperthyroidism and ophthalmopathy.

The sequence was collected from a woman aged 35-65 years with Graves disease. The material sequenced was peripheral blood mononuclear cells (PBMCs), taken at new diagnosis, from a patient treated with antithyroid drugs. J is TRBJ2-3 and V is TRBV5-4, with TRBD2 as a possible D gene (5 bases). CDR3 region: CASSLVRADTQYF. The CDR3 nucleotides are TGTGCCAGCAGCTTGGTGAGGGCGGATACGCAGTATTTT.